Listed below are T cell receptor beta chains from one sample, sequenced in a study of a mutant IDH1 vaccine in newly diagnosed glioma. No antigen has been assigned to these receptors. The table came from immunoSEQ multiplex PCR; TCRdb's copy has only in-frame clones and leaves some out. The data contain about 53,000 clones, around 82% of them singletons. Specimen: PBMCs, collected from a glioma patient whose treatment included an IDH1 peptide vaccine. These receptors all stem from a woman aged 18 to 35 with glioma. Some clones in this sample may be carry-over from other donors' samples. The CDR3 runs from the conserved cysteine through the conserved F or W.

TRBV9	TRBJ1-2	CASSARDRGYSNYGYTF
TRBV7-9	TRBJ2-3	CASSYTRGGDTQYF
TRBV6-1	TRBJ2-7	CASSGQGRNEQYF
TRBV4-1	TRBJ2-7	CASSQDMAASPYEQYF
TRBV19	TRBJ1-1	CASSIVGSLTEAFF
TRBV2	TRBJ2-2	CAIPGEGARTGELFF
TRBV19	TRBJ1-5	CASTFGEDFPGQGNQPQHF
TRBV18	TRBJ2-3	CASSGQADTQYF
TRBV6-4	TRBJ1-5	CASIYPGHYSNQPQHF
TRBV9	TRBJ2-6	CASSVASTGANVLTF
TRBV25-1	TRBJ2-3	CASSEQGTDTQYF
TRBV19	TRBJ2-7	CASSAQGIYEQYF
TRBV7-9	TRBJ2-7	CASSLEGKSYEQYF
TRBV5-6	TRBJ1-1	CASSPRTGGNAEAFF
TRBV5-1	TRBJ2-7	CASSLPSAGGSSYEQYF
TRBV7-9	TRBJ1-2	CASSSYWGKGSGYTF
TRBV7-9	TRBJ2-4	CASSPSGGNIQYF
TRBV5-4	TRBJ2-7	CASSLRDSYEQYF
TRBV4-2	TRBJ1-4	CASSQDHFRRAANEKLFF
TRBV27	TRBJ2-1	CASSLVAGDEQFF
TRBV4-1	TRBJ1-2	CASSQDSTGGSYGYTF
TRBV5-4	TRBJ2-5	CASSLDPFRGETQYF
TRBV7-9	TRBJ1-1	CASSPWGGTEAFF
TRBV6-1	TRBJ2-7	CASSVFYEQYF
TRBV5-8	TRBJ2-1	CASSLLSGVKANEQFF
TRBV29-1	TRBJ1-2	CSVALVAGYTF
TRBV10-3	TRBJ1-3	CAISAGQGNTIYF
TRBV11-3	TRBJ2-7	CASSQGDEQYF
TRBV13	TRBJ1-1	CASSSQTGNTEAFF
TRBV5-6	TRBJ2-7	CASSLGTSGHEQYF
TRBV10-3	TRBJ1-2	CAIGGGYTF
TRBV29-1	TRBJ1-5	CSVGGRNQPQHF
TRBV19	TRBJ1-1	CASSRQGGSTEAFF
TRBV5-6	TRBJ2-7	CASSLDSMTYEQYF
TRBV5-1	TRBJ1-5	CASSFEGSDNQPQHF